This record covers a single TCR beta chain. The sample holds many counts of this clonotype. There is no known antigen for this receptor. Base qualities are not recorded, but no much larger clone differs from it by a single base. The method was 5' RACE. These reads were obtained on a NextSeq 500. The TCR library protocol attached unique molecular identifiers to individual cDNA molecules to correct for sequencing error and PCR bias. Both TCR alpha and beta chains were sequenced, and tight co-correlation was observed between alpha and beta sequence abundances in each sample. In the source study's methods: V gene, J gene and CDR3 annotation of TCR sequences was performed with Decombinator V4. Expanded TCRs were defined as changing significantly between any two time points under a Poisson model with p below 0.0001. Abundances of TCRs were expressed as counts per million after normalisation to the total number of TCRs sequenced in each sample. TRAV1-2 paired with TRAJ12, TRAJ20 or TRAJ33 defined MAIT TCRs, while TRAV10 paired with TRAJ18 defined iNKT TCRs. A search of VDJdb, accessed on 1 November 2021, was run for TCRs annotated to CMV, EBV and SARS-CoV-2, with TCRs annotated for multiple antigens excluded. TCRdb reprocessing: public reads trimmed at Q25 with fastp, clones called with MiXCR, in-frame beta chains kept. Every CDR3 protein is listed once, alongside the most common genes and DNA of its rows. Here the V and J calls rest on TCRdb's processing, not on the authors' analysis. Recorded for this sample are 95,000 to 120,000 distinct CDR3 sequences; 9.5% to 13% of them occurred a single time. In total, the top ten clones hold around 3.2% of the sample.

The study was a case-control design nested within a healthcare worker cohort in London, UK, with weekly nasopharyngeal swab PCR tests and blood sampling. Between 23 and 31 March 2020, the week of the UK lockdown, healthcare workers were enrolled and then followed up weekly for as long as 16 weeks. This entry comes from a study of early T cells in non-severe SARS-CoV-2 infection (dated by TCRdb to the early 2020s). Context from the whole study: Because TCR sequencing relied on bulk RNA taken from unsorted whole blood, pairing of alpha and beta chains was not possible.

The full study reports these points: Matching against VDJdb was skewed toward anti-spike CD8 responses, likely underestimated virus-specific expansions, and missed private and CD4 specificities.

Reading from cysteine to phenylalanine, the CDR3 counts 15 amino acids. Of the read, only the CDR3 DNA is kept; its 45 bases are in frame from base 1. V lost 1 base and J lost 2 bases, and the count of bases not matched to a germline gene is 3. Based on the germline V gene, the CDR1 and CDR2 sequences are SGHAT and FQNNGV. The rearrangement joined TRBV11-2 to TRBJ2-5; the central 8 bases match TRBD2. Sequenced sample: whole blood. This receptor was identified in an adult who was a healthcare worker with PCR-confirmed SARS-CoV-2 infection or an uninfected control (not recorded which). CDR3 reads: CASSLVAGGQETQYF. DNA sequence: TGTGCCAGCAGCTTAGTGGCGGGAGGACAAGAGACCCAGTACTTC. Where the CDR3 stops, the reference TRBV11-2 and TRBJ2-5 genes take over; the full variable domain is EAGVAQSPRYKIIEKRQSVAFWCNPISGHATLYWYQQILGQGPKLLIQFQNNGVVDDSQLPKDRFSAERLKGVDSTLKIQPAKLEDSAVYLCASSLVAGGQETQYFGPGTRLLVL.